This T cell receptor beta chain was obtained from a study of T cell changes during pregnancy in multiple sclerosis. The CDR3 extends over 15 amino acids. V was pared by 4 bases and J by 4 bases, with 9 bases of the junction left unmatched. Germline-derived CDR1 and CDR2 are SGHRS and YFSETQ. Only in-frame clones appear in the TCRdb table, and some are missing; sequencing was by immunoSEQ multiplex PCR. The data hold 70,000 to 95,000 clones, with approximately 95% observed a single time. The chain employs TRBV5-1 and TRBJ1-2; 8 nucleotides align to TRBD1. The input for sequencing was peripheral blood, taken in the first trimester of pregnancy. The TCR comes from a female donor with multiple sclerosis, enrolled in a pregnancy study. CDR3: CASSRGTGDPYGYTF. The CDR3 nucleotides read TGCGCCAGCAGCCGGGGGACAGGTGACCCCTATGGCTACACCTTC.